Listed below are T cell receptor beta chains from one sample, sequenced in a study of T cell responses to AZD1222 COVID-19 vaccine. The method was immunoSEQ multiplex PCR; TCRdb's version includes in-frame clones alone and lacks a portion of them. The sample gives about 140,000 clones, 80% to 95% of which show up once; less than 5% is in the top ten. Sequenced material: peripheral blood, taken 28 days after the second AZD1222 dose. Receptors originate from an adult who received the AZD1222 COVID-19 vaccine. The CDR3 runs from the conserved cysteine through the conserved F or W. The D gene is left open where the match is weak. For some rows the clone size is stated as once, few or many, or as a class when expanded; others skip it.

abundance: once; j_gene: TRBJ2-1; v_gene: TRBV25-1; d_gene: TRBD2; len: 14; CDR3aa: CASAKRERASEQFF
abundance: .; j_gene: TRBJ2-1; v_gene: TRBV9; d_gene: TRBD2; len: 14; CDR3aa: CASSSGRRYNEQFF
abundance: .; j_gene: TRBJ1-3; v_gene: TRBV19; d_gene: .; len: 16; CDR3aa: CASSLDILWQRNTIYF
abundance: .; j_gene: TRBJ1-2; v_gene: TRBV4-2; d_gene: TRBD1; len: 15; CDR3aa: CASSQDDRDDYGYTF
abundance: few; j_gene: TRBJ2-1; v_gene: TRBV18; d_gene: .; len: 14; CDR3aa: CASSPDRQYNEQFF
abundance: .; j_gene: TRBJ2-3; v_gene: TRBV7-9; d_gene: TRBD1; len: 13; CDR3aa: CASGFQGADTQYF
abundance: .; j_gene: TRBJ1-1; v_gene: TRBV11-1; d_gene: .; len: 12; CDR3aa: CASSLDRTEAFF
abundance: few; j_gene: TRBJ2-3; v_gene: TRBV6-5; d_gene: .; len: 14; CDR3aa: CASGRTATTDTQYF
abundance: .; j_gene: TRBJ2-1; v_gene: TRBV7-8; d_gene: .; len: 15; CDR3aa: CASRGTRSSYNEQFF
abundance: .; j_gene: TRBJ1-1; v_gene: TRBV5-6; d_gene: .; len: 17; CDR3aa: CASSLVGGAAMNTEAFF
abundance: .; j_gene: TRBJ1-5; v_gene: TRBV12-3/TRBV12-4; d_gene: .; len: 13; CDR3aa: CASRGDGGNPQHF
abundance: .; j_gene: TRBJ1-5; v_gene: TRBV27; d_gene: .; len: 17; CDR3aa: CASSFSVGSGVDQPQHF
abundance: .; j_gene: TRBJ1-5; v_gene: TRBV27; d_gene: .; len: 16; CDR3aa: CASSRLDSHSNQPQHF
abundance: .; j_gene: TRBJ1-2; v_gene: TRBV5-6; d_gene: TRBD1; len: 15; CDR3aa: CASSRRGQGFYGYTF
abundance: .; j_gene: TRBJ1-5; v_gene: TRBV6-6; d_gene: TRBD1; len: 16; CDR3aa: CASSRKGQGGNQPQHF
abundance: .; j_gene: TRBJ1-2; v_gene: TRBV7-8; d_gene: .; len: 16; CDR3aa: CASSLEGVRAGYGYTF
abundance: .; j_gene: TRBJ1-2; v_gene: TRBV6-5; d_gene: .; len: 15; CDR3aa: CASRLLGDTLNGYTF
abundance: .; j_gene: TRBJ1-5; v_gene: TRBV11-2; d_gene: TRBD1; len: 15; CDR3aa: CASRKAGGRGQPQHF
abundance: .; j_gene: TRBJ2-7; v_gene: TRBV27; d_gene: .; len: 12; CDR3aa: CASSSYFGEQYF
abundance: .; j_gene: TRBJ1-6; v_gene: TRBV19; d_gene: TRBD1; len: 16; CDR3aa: CASSAGGNRFDSPLHF
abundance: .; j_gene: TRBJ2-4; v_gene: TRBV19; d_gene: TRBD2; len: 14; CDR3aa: CASTNPGLAVFQYF
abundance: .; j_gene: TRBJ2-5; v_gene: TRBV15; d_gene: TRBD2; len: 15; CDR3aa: CATSRALAGKETQYF
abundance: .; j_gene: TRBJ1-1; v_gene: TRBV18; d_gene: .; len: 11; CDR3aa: CASSPRDGAFF
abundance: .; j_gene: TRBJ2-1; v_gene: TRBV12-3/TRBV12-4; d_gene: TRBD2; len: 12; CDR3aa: CALAGGVNEQFF
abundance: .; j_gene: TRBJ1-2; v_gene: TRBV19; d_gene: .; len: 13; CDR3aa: CASSMRQAYGYTF
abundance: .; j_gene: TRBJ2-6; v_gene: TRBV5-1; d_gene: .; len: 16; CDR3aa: CASSLVQNSGANVLTF
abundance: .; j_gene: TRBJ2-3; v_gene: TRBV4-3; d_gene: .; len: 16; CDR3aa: CASSQGGAPGTDTQYF
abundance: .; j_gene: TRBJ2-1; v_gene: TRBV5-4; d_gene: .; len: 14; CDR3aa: CASSFPGSGVEQFF
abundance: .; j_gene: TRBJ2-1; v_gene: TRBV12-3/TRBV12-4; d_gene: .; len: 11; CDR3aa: CASSFLGEQFF
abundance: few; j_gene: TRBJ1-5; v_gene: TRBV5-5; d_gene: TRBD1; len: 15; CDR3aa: CASSSTGGGNQPQHF
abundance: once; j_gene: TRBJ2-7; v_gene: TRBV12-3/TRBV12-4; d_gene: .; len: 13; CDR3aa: CASSFATAYEQYF
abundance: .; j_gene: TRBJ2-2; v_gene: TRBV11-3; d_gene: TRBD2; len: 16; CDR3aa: CASSRGTSGGAGELFF
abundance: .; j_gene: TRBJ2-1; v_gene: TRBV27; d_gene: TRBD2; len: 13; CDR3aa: CASSLSGVSGGVF
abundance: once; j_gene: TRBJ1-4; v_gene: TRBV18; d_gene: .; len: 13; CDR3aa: CASSASGNEKLFF
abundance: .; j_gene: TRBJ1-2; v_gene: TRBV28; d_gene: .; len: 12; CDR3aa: CASSLGGYGYTF
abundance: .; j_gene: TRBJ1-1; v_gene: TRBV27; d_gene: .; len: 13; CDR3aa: CASSEQGHTEAFF
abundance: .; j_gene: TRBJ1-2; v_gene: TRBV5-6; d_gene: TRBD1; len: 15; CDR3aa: CASSPTGWANYGYTF